These T cell receptor beta chains were read from a single sample in a study of T cell repertoires in ileal Crohn's disease. Data came from immunoSEQ multiplex PCR; TCRdb stores just in-frame clones and leaves some out. This sample has roughly 3,800 clones, with around three quarters found just once. The sample taken for sequencing was ileal tissue. Source of these receptors: an adult with Crohn's disease. Each CDR3 is given with its conserved first and last residue. Fields, in order: CDR3 protein, CDR3 DNA, D gene, V gene, clone size, J gene. D genes are given only for firm matches. The size of a clone is reported for some rows only, either as once, few or many, or as a class for expanded clones.

CDR3: CASRPGAGGFGTDTQYF
DNA: TGTGCCAGCAGGCCTGGGGCGGGAGGCTTTGGCACAGATACGCAGTATTTT
D: TRBD2
V: TRBV9
size: -
J: TRBJ2-3

CDR3: CASSYSTPGVYGYTF
DNA: TGTGCCAGCAGTTACTCGACCCCAGGGGTCTACGGCTACACCTTC
D: -
V: TRBV6-6
size: -
J: TRBJ1-2

CDR3: CASSLAAGVNEQFF
DNA: TGTGCCAGCAGCTTGGCGGCAGGGGTCAATGAGCAGTTCTTC
D: -
V: TRBV5-4
size: -
J: TRBJ2-1

CDR3: CSTTEGPLHF
DNA: TGCAGCACGACGGAGGGCCCCCTCCACTTT
D: -
V: TRBV29-1
size: -
J: TRBJ1-6

CDR3: CASSVGTFYYNEQFF
DNA: TGTGCCAGCAGCGTAGGCACCTTCTATTACAATGAGCAGTTCTTC
D: -
V: TRBV9
size: -
J: TRBJ2-1

CDR3: CASSWGADTQYF
DNA: TGTGCCAGCAGCTGGGGGGCAGATACGCAGTATTTT
D: -
V: TRBV7-3
size: -
J: TRBJ2-3

CDR3: CASSLRQPTGETQYF
DNA: TGTGCCAGCAGCTTGAGGCAGCCGACGGGGGAGACCCAGTACTTC
D: -
V: TRBV5-4
size: -
J: TRBJ2-5

CDR3: CSVEDSWGQGTDTQYF
DNA: TGCAGCGTTGAAGATAGTTGGGGACAGGGGACAGATACGCAGTATTTT
D: TRBD1
V: TRBV29-1
size: few
J: TRBJ2-3

CDR3: CASSLAPGLAENTGELFF
DNA: TGTGCCAGCAGCTTAGCCCCCGGACTAGCGGAGAACACCGGGGAGCTGTTTTTT
D: TRBD2
V: TRBV7-6
size: -
J: TRBJ2-2

CDR3: CASSYHLEWYEQYF
DNA: TGTGCCAGCAGCTACCACCTGGAGTGGTACGAGCAGTACTTC
D: -
V: TRBV7-2
size: once
J: TRBJ2-7

CDR3: CASSLGTSNTEAFF
DNA: TGTGCCAGCAGCCTCGGGACATCGAACACTGAAGCTTTCTTT
D: -
V: TRBV28
size: few
J: TRBJ1-1

CDR3: CASSFSMSEAGYTF
DNA: TGTGCCAGCAGCTTTAGTATGTCGGAAGCGGGCTACACCTTC
D: -
V: TRBV5-4
size: -
J: TRBJ1-2

CDR3: CASSLRNQETQYF
DNA: TGTGCCAGCAGCCTCCGTAACCAAGAGACCCAGTACTTC
D: -
V: TRBV5-5
size: few
J: TRBJ2-5

CDR3: CASSLEGQGQQPQHF
DNA: TGTGCCAGCAGCTTAGAGGGCCAGGGGCAGCAGCCCCAGCATTTT
D: -
V: TRBV7-2
size: -
J: TRBJ1-5

CDR3: CASSFDWKGYGYTF
DNA: TGTGCCAGCAGCTTCGATTGGAAGGGGTATGGCTACACCTTC
D: -
V: TRBV27
size: -
J: TRBJ1-2

CDR3: CATHRGNPYEQYF
DNA: TGTGCCACCCACAGGGGTAATCCCTACGAGCAGTACTTC
D: TRBD1
V: TRBV28
size: -
J: TRBJ2-7

CDR3: CASSIFMGLAGSNTGELFF
DNA: TGTGCCAGTAGTATATTCATGGGGCTAGCGGGTTCGAACACCGGGGAGCTGTTTTTT
D: TRBD2
V: TRBV19
size: -
J: TRBJ2-2

CDR3: CASSQDPGYGNTIYF
DNA: TGCGCCAGCAGCCAAGACCCAGGGTATGGAAACACCATATATTTT
D: -
V: TRBV4-1
size: -
J: TRBJ1-3

CDR3: CASSEREYNEQFF
DNA: TGTGCCAGCAGTGAGCGGGAGTACAATGAGCAGTTCTTC
D: TRBD2
V: TRBV6-4
size: once
J: TRBJ2-1

CDR3: CASSQELAGGSGELFF
DNA: TGCGCCAGCAGCCAAGAGCTAGCGGGTGGGAGCGGGGAGCTGTTTTTT
D: TRBD2
V: TRBV4-3
size: -
J: TRBJ2-2

CDR3: CASRHRRLAFF
DNA: TGTGCCAGCAGACACCGGCGGCTGGCTTTCTTT
D: -
V: TRBV6-5
size: -
J: TRBJ1-1

CDR3: CASSPIGQGGSGNTIYF
DNA: TGCGCCAGCAGCCCCATAGGACAGGGGGGCTCTGGAAACACCATATATTTT
D: TRBD1
V: TRBV4-1
size: -
J: TRBJ1-3

CDR3: CASSQVTGGSGANVLTF
DNA: TGCGCCAGCAGCCAAGTGACAGGGGGCTCTGGGGCCAACGTCCTGACTTTC
D: TRBD1
V: TRBV4-3
size: -
J: TRBJ2-6

CDR3: CATSRSRNTEAFF
DNA: TGTGCCACCAGCAGAAGCCGGAACACTGAAGCTTTCTTT
D: -
V: TRBV15
size: -
J: TRBJ1-1

CDR3: CASSGRDTDYEQYF
DNA: TGTGCCAGCAGCGGAAGGGACACAGACTACGAGCAGTACTTC
D: -
V: TRBV13
size: few
J: TRBJ2-7

CDR3: CASSERPDRGTDTQYF
DNA: TGTGCCAGCAGTGAACGGCCGGACAGGGGAACAGATACGCAGTATTTT
D: TRBD1
V: TRBV6-4
size: -
J: TRBJ2-3

CDR3: CASSSGLASGGNEQFF
DNA: TGTGCCAGCAGCTCGGGTCTAGCGTCCGGCGGCAATGAGCAGTTCTTC
D: -
V: TRBV11-2
size: -
J: TRBJ2-1